This is a list of T cell receptor beta chains from one sample in a study of blood T cell repertoires in COVID-19. Only in-frame clones appear in the TCRdb table, and some are missing; sequencing was by immunoSEQ multiplex PCR. The table lists 70,000 to 95,000 clones, roughly four fifths of them singletons. The source material was peripheral blood. Source of these receptors: a human donor in a cohort sampled during active COVID-19. CDR3s include the opening cysteine and the closing phenylalanine or tryptophan. The order of the fields is CDR3 protein, V gene.

CDR3: CASSSDRKGYEQYF
V: TRBV7-8

CDR3: CASRLTRGSSRRNEQFF
V: TRBV19

CDR3: CASSLTGVQPQHF
V: TRBV7-9

CDR3: CASSHRGMLMDEQFF
V: TRBV5-4

CDR3: CAIPRTGKNSPLHF
V: TRBV21-1

CDR3: CASSFRGVNYGYTF
V: TRBV28

CDR3: CASSHYTGNSGNTIYF
V: TRBV4-2

CDR3: CASSPMEWYQETQYF
V: TRBV14

CDR3: CASSWGGIGGELFF
V: TRBV27

CDR3: CASSRLGQDTNEKLFF
V: TRBV9

CDR3: CASSPNVLARNF
V: TRBV7-9

CDR3: CASSVAPSLNTGELFF
V: TRBV9

CDR3: CASSRTGDGNQPQHF
V: TRBV3-1/TRBV3-2

CDR3: CASSDGLAGGLDEQYF
V: TRBV18

CDR3: CASSPGEARGAQYF
V: TRBV5-6